Listed below are T cell receptor beta chains from one sample, sequenced in a study of CD8+CD57+ T cells in acquired aplastic anemia. Via MiXCR, TCRdb re-called the reads, giving one row per CDR3 protein. Among roughly 300,000 distinct CDR3 sequences listed, approximately 57% were seen once. The sequencing sample was made of sorted CD4+, CD8+, or CD8+CD57+ T cells (not recorded which) from PBMCs. All receptors derive from a human donor with severe aplastic anemia or a healthy control (not recorded which). Both conserved end residues are part of each CDR3. The D gene is left open where the match is weak. The size of a clone is reported for some rows only, either as once, few or many, or as a class for expanded clones.

V gene: TRBV6-5; D gene: TRBD1; clone size: -; J gene: TRBJ1-6; CDR3 protein: CASKETGGPYNSPLHF; CDR3 DNA: TGTGCCAGCAAAGAGACAGGGGGACCGTATAATTCACCCCTCCACTTT
V gene: TRBV7-2; D gene: TRBD1; clone size: -; J gene: TRBJ2-2; CDR3 protein: CASSYRDRQFGELFF; CDR3 DNA: TGTGCCAGCAGCTACCGGGACAGACAGTTCGGGGAGCTGTTTTTT
V gene: TRBV2; D gene: TRBD2; clone size: many; J gene: TRBJ2-5; CDR3 protein: CASKGSGDHQYF; CDR3 DNA: TGTGCCAGCAAGGGTAGCGGGGATCACCAGTACTTC
V gene: TRBV28; D gene: TRBD2; clone size: many; J gene: TRBJ2-5; CDR3 protein: CASSRLAGGKETQYF; CDR3 DNA: TGTGCCAGCAGTAGACTAGCGGGGGGAAAAGAGACCCAGTACTTC
V gene: TRBV28; D gene: -; clone size: -; J gene: TRBJ1-5; CDR3 protein: CASSTPGPMHF; CDR3 DNA: TGTGCCAGCAGTACTCCCGGGCCGATGCATTTT
V gene: TRBV5-1; D gene: -; clone size: -; J gene: TRBJ1-5; CDR3 protein: CASSLEQGPQHF; CDR3 DNA: TGCGCCAGCAGCCTAGAACAGGGGCCCCAGCATTTT
V gene: TRBV20-1; D gene: -; clone size: -; J gene: TRBJ1-2; CDR3 protein: CSARGALGGYTF; CDR3 DNA: TGCAGTGCTAGGGGCGCCCTGGGTGGCTACACCTTC
V gene: TRBV2; D gene: -; clone size: -; J gene: TRBJ1-4; CDR3 protein: CASSESGSTYNEKLFF; CDR3 DNA: TGTGCCAGCAGTGAGTCGGGTTCGACCTATAATGAAAAACTGTTTTTT
V gene: TRBV20-1; D gene: -; clone size: many; J gene: TRBJ1-5; CDR3 protein: CSAESALSNQPQHF; CDR3 DNA: TGCAGTGCGGAATCAGCGCTTAGCAATCAGCCCCAGCATTTT
V gene: TRBV3-1; D gene: -; clone size: many; J gene: TRBJ2-3; CDR3 protein: CASSQDAASDTQYF; CDR3 DNA: TGTGCCAGCAGCCAAGATGCAGCATCAGATACGCAGTATTTT
V gene: TRBV20-1; D gene: -; clone size: -; J gene: TRBJ1-2; CDR3 protein: CSARDSQESYDYGYTF; CDR3 DNA: TGCAGTGCTAGAGATTCGCAGGAGTCCTATGACTATGGCTACACCTTC
V gene: TRBV11-2; D gene: -; clone size: many; J gene: TRBJ2-3; CDR3 protein: CASSRGVADTQYF; CDR3 DNA: TGTGCCAGCAGCAGGGGTGTGGCAGATACGCAGTATTTT
V gene: TRBV19; D gene: TRBD1; clone size: -; J gene: TRBJ2-1; CDR3 protein: CASSLSGGHNEQFF; CDR3 DNA: TGTGCCAGTAGCCTCTCAGGGGGCCACAATGAGCAGTTCTTC
V gene: TRBV6-1; D gene: -; clone size: many; J gene: TRBJ2-7; CDR3 protein: CASSEASQVKQYF; CDR3 DNA: TGTGCCAGCAGTGAAGCGAGCCAGGTCAAGCAGTACTTC
V gene: TRBV10-3; D gene: -; clone size: few; J gene: TRBJ1-2; CDR3 protein: CAISDPIDYGYTF; CDR3 DNA: TGTGCCATCAGTGACCCGATCGACTATGGCTACACCTTC
V gene: TRBV24-1; D gene: -; clone size: few; J gene: TRBJ1-2; CDR3 protein: CATSDRTANYGYTF; CDR3 DNA: TGTGCCACCAGTGACCGGACAGCTAACTATGGCTACACCTTC
V gene: TRBV7-9; D gene: TRBD1; clone size: once; J gene: TRBJ1-3; CDR3 protein: CASSLESTGGGNTIYF; CDR3 DNA: TGTGCCAGCAGCTTGGAATCTACAGGGGGTGGAAACACCATATATTTT
V gene: TRBV20-1; D gene: TRBD2; clone size: -; J gene: TRBJ2-5; CDR3 protein: CSARKLAGGQETQYF; CDR3 DNA: TGCAGTGCTAGGAAACTAGCGGGGGGACAAGAGACCCAGTACTTC
V gene: TRBV6-4; D gene: -; clone size: -; J gene: TRBJ2-3; CDR3 protein: CASSTKSTDTQYF; CDR3 DNA: TGTGCCAGCTCCACGAAGAGCACAGATACGCAGTATTTT
V gene: TRBV30; D gene: -; clone size: many; J gene: TRBJ1-1; CDR3 protein: CAWSVRVTEAFF; CDR3 DNA: TGTGCCTGGAGTGTACGTGTTACTGAAGCTTTCTTT
V gene: TRBV19; D gene: -; clone size: once; J gene: TRBJ1-1; CDR3 protein: CASTQTNTEAFF; CDR3 DNA: TGTGCCAGTACCCAAACGAACACTGAAGCTTTCTTT
V gene: TRBV20-1; D gene: TRBD2; clone size: -; J gene: TRBJ2-2; CDR3 protein: CSTPGFAGVNTGELFF; CDR3 DNA: TGCAGTACGCCTGGTTTTGCGGGAGTTAACACCGGGGAGCTGTTTTTT
V gene: TRBV4-1; D gene: -; clone size: many; J gene: TRBJ2-3; CDR3 protein: CASSQGQHTDTQYF; CDR3 DNA: TGCGCCAGCAGCCAAGGACAGCACACAGATACGCAGTATTTT
V gene: TRBV7-9; D gene: -; clone size: -; J gene: TRBJ1-3; CDR3 protein: CASSLPEGDSGNTIYF; CDR3 DNA: TGTGCCAGCAGCCTTCCGGAGGGAGACTCTGGAAACACCATATATTTT
V gene: TRBV24-1; D gene: -; clone size: many; J gene: TRBJ2-3; CDR3 protein: CATSVGTYTDTQYF; CDR3 DNA: TGTGCCACCAGTGTCGGGACCTACACAGATACGCAGTATTTT
V gene: TRBV7-2; D gene: TRBD1; clone size: -; J gene: TRBJ2-5; CDR3 protein: CASSFAGQQGTSKETQYF; CDR3 DNA: TGTGCCAGCAGCTTTGCGGGTCAACAGGGGACGAGTAAGGAGACCCAGTACTTC
V gene: TRBV6-5; D gene: -; clone size: many; J gene: TRBJ2-5; CDR3 protein: CASSYTGKGETQYF; CDR3 DNA: TGTGCCAGCAGTTATACAGGGAAGGGAGAGACCCAGTACTTC
V gene: TRBV7-3; D gene: -; clone size: once; J gene: TRBJ2-2; CDR3 protein: CASSKEAVDGELFF; CDR3 DNA: TGTGCCAGCAGTAAGGAAGCTGTAGACGGGGAGCTGTTTTTT
V gene: TRBV5-8; D gene: TRBD1; clone size: few; J gene: TRBJ1-6; CDR3 protein: CASSVRQGPNSPLHF; CDR3 DNA: TGTGCCAGCAGTGTACGACAGGGGCCAAATTCACCCCTCCACTTT
V gene: TRBV6-5; D gene: -; clone size: many; J gene: TRBJ2-5; CDR3 protein: CASSYWGKEETQYF; CDR3 DNA: TGTGCCAGCAGTTACTGGGGGAAAGAAGAGACCCAGTACTTC
V gene: TRBV20-1; D gene: -; clone size: -; J gene: TRBJ2-2; CDR3 protein: CSARKQGATGELFF; CDR3 DNA: TGCAGTGCTAGAAAGCAGGGAGCCACCGGGGAGCTGTTTTTT
V gene: TRBV11-2; D gene: -; clone size: many; J gene: TRBJ2-5; CDR3 protein: CASSFAGSAQETQYF; CDR3 DNA: TGTGCCAGCAGCTTCGCCGGGAGCGCCCAAGAGACCCAGTACTTC
V gene: TRBV2; D gene: -; clone size: -; J gene: TRBJ1-2; CDR3 protein: CASSFPELYGYTF; CDR3 DNA: TGTGCCAGCAGTTTCCCGGAACTCTATGGCTACACCTTC
V gene: TRBV11-2; D gene: -; clone size: many; J gene: TRBJ1-2; CDR3 protein: CASSLGLSLGYTF; CDR3 DNA: TGTGCCAGCAGCTTGGGTTTGTCGTTGGGCTACACCTTC
V gene: TRBV9; D gene: -; clone size: -; J gene: TRBJ1-6; CDR3 protein: CASSVDSTVRHNSPLHF; CDR3 DNA: TGTGCCAGCAGCGTAGACTCGACGGTGAGACATAATTCACCCCTCCACTTT
V gene: TRBV9; D gene: TRBD1; clone size: many; J gene: TRBJ1-2; CDR3 protein: CASATGMGYGYTF; CDR3 DNA: TGTGCCAGCGCGACAGGGATGGGCTATGGCTACACCTTC
V gene: TRBV20-1; D gene: -; clone size: -; J gene: TRBJ2-1; CDR3 protein: CSARVTASSYNEQFF; CDR3 DNA: TGCAGTGCTAGGGTCACGGCTAGCTCCTACAATGAGCAGTTCTTC
V gene: TRBV9; D gene: -; clone size: many; J gene: TRBJ1-1; CDR3 protein: CASSVVEGFIEAFF; CDR3 DNA: TGTGCCAGCAGCGTAGTAGAGGGGTTCATTGAAGCTTTCTTT
V gene: TRBV7-3; D gene: TRBD2; clone size: -; J gene: TRBJ2-1; CDR3 protein: CASSPSFLAGVNNEQFF; CDR3 DNA: TGTGCCAGCAGCCCTTCCTTTCTAGCGGGAGTTAACAATGAGCAGTTCTTC
V gene: TRBV12-3/TRBV12-4; D gene: -; clone size: -; J gene: TRBJ2-5; CDR3 protein: CVVSRGGQPQYF; CDR3 DNA: TGTGTCGTTAGCAGGGGAGGTCAGCCCCAGTACTTC
V gene: TRBV5-1; D gene: TRBD2; clone size: -; J gene: TRBJ2-2; CDR3 protein: CASSLAGTSVRLTGELFF; CDR3 DNA: TGCGCCAGCAGCTTGGCCGGGACTAGCGTCCGTCTTACCGGGGAGCTGTTTTTT
V gene: TRBV20-1; D gene: -; clone size: -; J gene: TRBJ2-1; CDR3 protein: CSARDLNEQFF; CDR3 DNA: TGCAGTGCTAGAGACCTTAATGAGCAGTTCTTC
V gene: TRBV4-2; D gene: TRBD2; clone size: many; J gene: TRBJ2-5; CDR3 protein: CASSPSSGAETQYF; CDR3 DNA: TGTGCCAGCAGCCCCTCTAGCGGGGCGGAGACCCAGTACTTC
V gene: TRBV5-1; D gene: TRBD1; clone size: many; J gene: TRBJ2-1; CDR3 protein: CASSPRGRVGNEQFF; CDR3 DNA: TGCGCCAGCAGCCCCAGGGGGCGCGTAGGGAATGAGCAGTTCTTC
V gene: TRBV7-9; D gene: -; clone size: -; J gene: TRBJ1-2; CDR3 protein: CASSRQDHGYTF; CDR3 DNA: TGTGCCAGCAGTCGACAGGACCATGGCTACACCTTC
V gene: TRBV9; D gene: TRBD2; clone size: -; J gene: TRBJ2-5; CDR3 protein: CASSVEGKGRDPYQETQYF; CDR3 DNA: TGTGCCAGCAGCGTAGAGGGCAAGGGGAGGGACCCGTACCAAGAGACCCAGTACTTC